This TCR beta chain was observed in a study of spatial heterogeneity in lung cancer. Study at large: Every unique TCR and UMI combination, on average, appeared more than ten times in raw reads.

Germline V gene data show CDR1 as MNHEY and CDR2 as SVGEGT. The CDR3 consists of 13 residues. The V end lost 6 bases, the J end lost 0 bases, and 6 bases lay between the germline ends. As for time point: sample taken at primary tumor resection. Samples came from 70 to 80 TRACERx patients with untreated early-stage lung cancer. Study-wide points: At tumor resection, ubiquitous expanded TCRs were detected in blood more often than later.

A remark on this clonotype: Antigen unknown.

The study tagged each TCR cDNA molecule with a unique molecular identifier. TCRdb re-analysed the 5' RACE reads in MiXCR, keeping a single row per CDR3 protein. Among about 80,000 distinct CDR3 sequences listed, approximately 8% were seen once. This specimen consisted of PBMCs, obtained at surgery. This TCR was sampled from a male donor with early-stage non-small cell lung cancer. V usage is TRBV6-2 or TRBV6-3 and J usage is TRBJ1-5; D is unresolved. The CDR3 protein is CASREDSNQPQHF. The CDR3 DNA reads TGTGCCAGCAGGGAGGATAGCAATCAGCCCCAGCATTTT.